This TCR beta chain is drawn from a study of glioma-infiltrating T cells. General study results and limits: Non-neoplastic patients had below-expected tissue-blood divergence, while all gliomas exceeded expectation. Only very few CDR3 sequences appeared in both tissue and blood.

Per the germline V gene, CDR1 is MNHEY and CDR2 is SVGEGT. The length of the CDR3 is 15 residues. Trimming took 6 bases from V and 9 from J, leaving 21 bases between them. Amplification of TCR alpha and beta CDR3 regions from RNA used iRepertoire nested multiplex PCR. Tissue mRNA or PBMC total RNA, roughly 85-450 ng, went into one-step reverse transcription and amplification. TCRdb re-analysed the multiplex PCR reads in MiXCR, keeping a single row per CDR3 protein. The sample contains about 140,000 distinct CDR3 sequences, roughly 43% of which appear only once. Concerning this clonotype: Antigen: not known.

The V call is TRBV6-2 or TRBV6-3, the J call TRBJ1-5, with a weak D call TRBD1 (5 bases). The source material was glioma tissue, nonneoplastic brain tissue, or PBMCs (not recorded which). The sequence was obtained from a human donor with low-grade glioma or glioblastoma, undergoing nonglioma brain surgery, or in good health (not recorded which). CDR3 bases: TGTGCCAGCAGGGATATTGACAGTCTCTTTGCGCCCCAGCATTTT. Translation: CASRDIDSLFAPQHF.